These 30 T cell receptor beta chains were all obtained from the same sample, sequenced in a study of blood T cell repertoires in COVID-19. The method was immunoSEQ multiplex PCR; TCRdb's version includes in-frame clones alone and lacks a portion of them. Among some 150,000 clones listed, 80% to 90% were seen once. Sequencing used peripheral blood. These receptors all stem from a woman in her sixties or seventies with acute or convalescent COVID-19.

There are a few counts of this clone. The chain carries TRBV10-3 and TRBJ1-4, with D perhaps matching TRBD1 (6 bases). Deletions cut 8 bases from V and 5 bases from J, with 27 bases between. This CDR3 contains 18 residues. Per the germline V gene, CDR1 is ENHRY and CDR2 is SYGVKD. The CDR3 loop reads CAIVIPTRNTGRNEKLFF. CDR3 sequence (DNA): TGTGCCATCGTCATACCTACTAGGAATACAGGGCGAAATGAAAAACTGTTTTTT.

The chain uses TRBV18 and TRBJ1-1, with D possibly TRBD1 on 6 matching bases. Per germline, CDR1 KGHSH and CDR2 LQKENI. Trimming cost V 6 bases and J 0 bases, with 14 bases left between them. The CDR3 has 15 amino acids. CDR3: CASSPTGHLNTEAFF. CDR3 sequence (DNA): TGTGCCAGCTCCCCTACGGGACACCTGAACACTGAAGCTTTCTTT.

This rearrangement joins TRBV27 to TRBJ2-2; TRBD1 matches 7 bases. CDR1 is MNHEY, CDR2 SMNVEV, per germline (reference sequence). This CDR3 contains 15 residues. V lost 2 bases, J lost 4 bases, and 4 bases stayed unmatched. The CDR3 is CASSLKGAGTGELFF. The CDR3 nucleotides read TGTGCCAGCAGTTTAAAGGGGGCCGGCACCGGGGAGCTGTTTTTT.

The DNA for the CDR3 is TGTGCCAGCAGCCAAGGGGCGGGTGTAACTGAAGCTTTCTTT. As protein: CASSQGAGVTEAFF. The V and J genes are TRBV4-2 and TRBJ1-1; D gene ambiguous. Germline CDR1 is LGHNA and CDR2 is YNFKEQ. Between the trimmed V and J ends, which lost 1 base and 5 bases, there was a span of 11 bases. The CDR3 has 14 residues.

The sample holds a few counts of this clone. The rearrangement joins TRBV5-1 to TRBJ1-2; D perhaps matches TRBD1 (5 bases). V was clipped by 3 bases and J by 3 bases, with 12 bases between them. CDR3 length: 14 residues. The germline V gene has CDR1 SGHRS and CDR2 YFSETQ. The CDR3 DNA is TGCGCCAGCAGCTCGACGCCGGGGGACTATGGCTACACCTTC. This gives the protein CASSSTPGDYGYTF.

This chain uses TRBV7-9 with TRBJ1-3; no firm D call. There are 18 residues in the CDR3. Trimming removed 1 base at V and 4 bases at J, with 20 bases between. CDR1 is SEHNR and CDR2 is FQNEAQ in the germline V gene (reference sequence). CDR3 in DNA: TGTGCCAGCAGCTTAGGATATGGGAGGTTTACGGCAGGAAACACCATATATTTT. This codes for CASSLGYGRFTAGNTIYF.

This clone appeared once. This rearrangement joins TRBV6-2 or TRBV6-3 to TRBJ2-7; TRBD1 aligns across 9 bases. With V trimmed by 5 bases and J by 0 bases, 8 bases remained unmatched. The CDR3 is made up of 16 amino acids. In germline, CDR1 is MNHEY, CDR2 SVGEGT. DNA of the CDR3: TGTGCCAGCAGTGTCGTAGGGACAGGGATCTCCTACGAGCAGTACTTC. Translation: CASSVVGTGISYEQYF.

The chain joins TRBV5-1 to TRBJ2-1, with TRBD1 matching over 7 bases. Germline V gene sequence: CDR1 SGHRS, CDR2 YFSETQ. After removal of 3 bases from V and 3 bases from J, the junction contained 3 bases not matched to a gene. This CDR3 is 14 amino acids long. The DNA of the CDR3 is TGCGCCAGCAGCTCGGGACAGCTCTACAATGAGCAGTTCTTC. Its translation: CASSSGQLYNEQFF.

This chain links TRBV7-2 with TRBJ2-5; a possible D gene is TRBD2 (5 bases). Looked up from germline, CDR1 is SGHTA and CDR2 is FQGNSA. V was cut by 2 bases and J by 1 base, with 11 bases left in between. This CDR3 region has 15 residues. The CDR3 protein is CASSLRASSQETQYF. The CDR3 DNA follows: TGTGCCAGCAGCTTACGTGCTAGCTCCCAAGAGACCCAGTACTTC.

The V gene is TRBV9, the J gene TRBJ1-2, with D possibly TRBD1 on 6 matching bases. Per the germline V gene, CDR1 is SGDLS and CDR2 is YYNGEE. V was cut by 4 bases and J by 4 bases, with 14 bases left in between. This CDR3 comprises 14 residues. The CDR3 DNA is TGTGCCAGCAGCCCCAGGGGATCGGCCTATGGCTACACCTTC. Its protein is CASSPRGSAYGYTF. The whole variable domain, remainder taken from reference TRBV9 and TRBJ1-2, is DSGVTQTPKHLITATGQRVTLRCSPRSGDLSVYWYQQSLDQGLQFLIQYYNGEERAKGNILERFSAQQFPDLHSELNLSSLELGDSALYFCASSPRGSAYGYTFGSGTRLTVV.

The chain is built from TRBV7-6 and TRBJ2-1; D is possibly TRBD1 (5 bases). Germline loops: CDR1 SGHVS, CDR2 FNYEAQ. The V end was cut by 2 bases, the J end by 4 bases, with 9 bases between. The CDR3 consists of 14 residues. Here the CDR3 reads CASSLQQDYNEQFF. DNA of the CDR3: TGTGCCAGCAGCTTACAACAGGATTACAATGAGCAGTTCTTC. Using reference TRBV7-6 and TRBJ2-1 for the parts outside the CDR3, the full variable domain is GAGVSQSPRYKVTKRGQDVALRCDPISGHVSLYWYRQALGQGPEFLTYFNYEAQQDKSGLPNDRFSAERPEGSISTLTIQRTEQRDSAMYRCASSLQQDYNEQFFGPGTRLTVL.

This clone has only a few counts. V is TRBV6-5 and J is TRBJ2-7; 8 nucleotides align to TRBD1. Germline values: CDR1 MNHEY, CDR2 SVGAGI. V shed 4 bases and J 1 base; nucleotides not matched to a gene: 3. The CDR3 is made up of 14 amino acids. The CDR3 nucleotides read TGTGCCAGCAGTTGGACAGGGCGGTCCTACGAGCAGTACTTC. Protein product: CASSWTGRSYEQYF.

The V call is TRBV4-3, the J call TRBJ1-2; no clear D. The germline V and J ends were trimmed by 0 bases and 1 base, with 9 bases remaining between them. The CDR3 has 15 residues. Germline V lookup: CDR1 LGHNA, CDR2 YSLEER. CDR3 bases: TGCGCCAGCAGCCAAGATCGGGGAGTTAACTATGGCTACACCTTC. Its translation: CASSQDRGVNYGYTF.

V gene TRBV5-1 combines with J gene TRBJ1-2, with 7 bases identical to TRBD1. Germline CDR1 SGHRS, CDR2 YFSETQ. After removal of 0 bases from V and 2 bases from J, the junction contained 4 bases not matched to a gene. The CDR3 totals 15 residues. The CDR3 loop reads CASSLVGQANYGYTF. In DNA form, the CDR3 reads TGCGCCAGCAGCTTGGTAGGACAGGCAAACTATGGCTACACCTTC.

The chain uses TRBV10-3 and TRBJ1-2; 9 bases fit TRBD1. This CDR3 spans 14 amino acids. CDR1 and CDR2 (germline): ENHRY, SYGVKD. J gave up 2 bases and V 6 bases, and 4 bases lay outside the gene matches. The CDR3 DNA sequence: TGTGCCATCAGGAGGACAGGGGAGAACTATGGCTACACCTTC. Encoded protein: CAIRRTGENYGYTF.

This chain uses TRBV4-1 with TRBJ1-1; D not resolved. The CDR3 has 17 residues. CDR1 and CDR2 from the germline V gene are MGHRA and YSYEKL. Trimming removed 1 base at V and 8 bases at J, with 23 bases between. This chain's CDR3 is CASSQGRFPVPSKEAFF. The CDR3 coding sequence is TGCGCCAGCAGCCAAGGTCGATTCCCGGTGCCTTCAAAGGAAGCTTTCTTT.

This sequence joins TRBV7-9 and TRBJ1-5; 8 bases match TRBD1. The CDR3 totals 15 residues. With 4 bases clipped from V and 0 bases from J, the junction kept 2 bases outside the gene matches. Germline CDR1 is SEHNR and CDR2 is FQNEAQ (reference sequence). This chain's CDR3 is CASSSDRDSNQPQHF. CDR3 nucleotide sequence: TGTGCCAGCAGCTCGGACAGGGATAGCAATCAGCCCCAGCATTTT.

J is TRBJ1-1 and V is TRBV6-5; D is perhaps TRBD1 (6 bases). This CDR3 comprises 16 residues. V was pared by 3 bases and J by 0 bases, with 14 bases between. Germline V gives CDR1 MNHEY, CDR2 SVGAGI. CDR3 DNA: TGTGCCAGCAGTTATCAGGGGCCGCTTATGAACACTGAAGCTTTCTTT. Protein: CASSYQGPLMNTEAFF.

The chain links TRBV19 to TRBJ1-1; D is possibly TRBD1 (6 bases). Germline CDR1 and CDR2: LNHDA and SQIVND (reference sequence). The CDR3 loop spans 13 amino acids. Trimming took off 7 bases at V and 1 base at J, with 10 bases between the two ends. Here the CDR3 DNA reads TGTGCCAGTACCCTAGGGGGGAACACTGAAGCTTTCTTT. Amino acid sequence: CASTLGGNTEAFF.

The J gene is TRBJ2-7, the V gene TRBV28, with 7 positions matching TRBD1. CDR1 and CDR2 from the germline V gene are MDHEN and SYDVKM. The junction had 10 bases not matched to a gene; V was cut back by 7 bases and J by 4 bases. The CDR3 extends over 14 amino acids. CDR3 protein: CASTRGDSKYEQYF. The CDR3 DNA follows: TGTGCCAGCACTCGAGGGGACAGCAAGTACGAGCAGTACTTC.

The genes are TRBV7-9 and TRBJ2-3, with TRBD1 identical over 11 bases. V trimming: 5 bases; J trimming: 6 bases; junction bases outside the gene matches: 4. The V gene's germline CDR1 is SEHNR and CDR2 FQNEAQ (reference sequence). The CDR3 contains 14 residues. CDR3: CASSQGTGGDTQYF. In DNA, the CDR3 is TGTGCCAGCAGCCAGGGGACAGGGGGGGATACGCAGTATTTT. The entire variable domain, with the rest obtained from reference TRBV7-9 and TRBJ2-3, is as follows: DTGVSQNPRHKITKRGQNVTFRCDPISEHNRLYWYRQTLGQGPEFLTYFQNEAQLEKSRLLSDRFSAERPKGSFSTLEIQRTEQGDSAMYLCASSQGTGGDTQYFGPGTRLTVL.

This sequence joins TRBV6-5 and TRBJ2-1; 8 bases line up with TRBD2. The CDR3 has 14 residues. Germline loops: CDR1 MNHEY, CDR2 SVGAGI. The ends lost 6 bases at V and 6 bases at J; junction bases unmatched: 7. CDR3 in DNA: TGTGCCAGCAGATACGGGACTAGTCCCAATGAGCAGTTCTTC. This gives the protein CASRYGTSPNEQFF.

The chain has TRBV2 and TRBJ1-1, with TRBD1 as a possible D gene (6 bases). V shed 7 bases and J shed 3 bases, with 15 bases lying between them. The CDR3 runs 14 residues. The V gene's germline CDR1 is SNHLY and CDR2 FYNNEI. The CDR3 DNA sequence: TGTGCCAGCACCTCGGACAGATATTACACTGAAGCTTTCTTT. Translated: CASTSDRYYTEAFF.

J is TRBJ2-3 and V is TRBV6-1; TRBD1 aligns across 9 bases. Trimming cost V 6 bases and J 6 bases; bases outside gene matches: 10. The CDR3 spans 15 residues. Germline V gene data show CDR1 as MNHNS and CDR2 as SASEGT. CDR3: CASSKITGGRDTQYF. The CDR3 bases are TGTGCCAGCAGCAAAATAACAGGGGGCAGGGATACGCAGTATTTT.

The rearrangement joins TRBV14 to TRBJ1-1; perhaps TRBD1 as D (6 bases). Trimming removed 0 bases from V and 1 base from J, with 18 bases in between. The CDR3 runs to 18 residues. Germline CDR1 is SGHDN and CDR2 is FVKESK. The CDR3, as DNA: TGTGCCAGCAGCCAAGATTCCTGGGGACACCCTACGAACACTGAAGCTTTCTTT. Translating gives CASSQDSWGHPTNTEAFF. Filled out from reference TRBV14 and TRBJ1-1, the complete variable domain reads EAGVTQFPSHSVIEKGQTVTLRCDPISGHDNLYWYRRVMGKEIKFLLHFVKESKQDESGMPNNRFLAERTGGTYSTLKVQPAELEDSGVYFCASSQDSWGHPTNTEAFFGQGTRLTVV.

The chain combines TRBV7-3 with TRBJ2-1; 14 bases align to TRBD2. The CDR3 contains 16 residues. J was trimmed by 5 bases and V by 5 bases; bases with no gene match: 5. Germline CDR1 reads SGHTA; CDR2 reads FQGTGA. CDR3: CASSPQTSGGDNEQFF. CDR3 bases: TGTGCCAGCAGCCCCCAGACTAGCGGGGGGGACAATGAGCAGTTCTTC. Full variable domain (outside the CDR3, taken from reference TRBV7-3 and TRBJ2-1): GAGVSQTPSNKVTEKGKYVELRCDPISGHTALYWYRQSLGQGPEFLIYFQGTGAADDSGLPNDRFFAVRPEGSVSTLKIQRTERGDSAVYLCASSPQTSGGDNEQFFGPGTRLTVL.

The chain couples TRBV30 to TRBJ2-2; D is possibly TRBD1 (6 bases). CDR3 length: 15 amino acids. Germline CDR1 and CDR2: GTSNPN and SVGIG (reference sequence). V was cut by 0 bases and J by 4 bases, with 12 bases left in between. The CDR3 spells CAWSVQGKGTGELFF. The CDR3 nucleotides read TGTGCCTGGAGTGTACAGGGAAAAGGCACCGGGGAGCTGTTTTTT. Full variable domain (rest looked up from reference TRBV30 and TRBJ2-2): SQTIHQWPATLVQPVGSPLSLECTVEGTSNPNLYWYRQAAGRGLQLLFYSVGIGQISSEVPQNLSASRPQDRQFILSSKKLLLSDSGFYLCAWSVQGKGTGELFFGEGSRLTVL.

J is TRBJ1-1 and V is TRBV7-2; D might be TRBD1 (5 bases). V was trimmed by 8 bases and J by 4 bases, leaving 17 bases between them. The germline V gene has CDR1 SGHTA and CDR2 FQGNSA. The CDR3 loop spans 14 amino acids. The CDR3, as DNA: TGTGCCAGCGCCCGTAAGGGGCAGGCCACTGAAGCTTTCTTT. Translated, it gives CASARKGQATEAFF.

This clone came up a few times. The CDR3 nucleotides are TGTGCCAGCAGCTTAGTAGTCGGGCAGGGGGTCGATGGCTACACCTTC. It yields the protein CASSLVVGQGVDGYTF. The rearrangement uses TRBV7-2 and TRBJ1-2, with 7 bases aligning to TRBD1. The J segment lost 6 bases and the V segment lost 1 base, leaving 11 bases of the junction unmatched. CDR1 and CDR2 (germline): SGHTA, FQGNSA. The CDR3 loop spans 16 amino acids.

This sequence joins TRBV23-1 and TRBJ1-1, with a possible D match to TRBD1 (5 bases). Being an ORF, TRBV23-1 has a function that is uncertain. The CDR3 is 15 amino acids. V shed 3 bases and J shed 4 bases, with 15 bases lying between them. Here the CDR3 reads CASSHRGGECTEAFF. Here the CDR3 DNA reads TGCGCCAGCAGTCACCGCGGAGGGGAGTGCACTGAAGCTTTCTTT.